This entry features one TCR beta chain sequence. This sample was taken from a study of PD-L1 blockade in urothelial cancer. Germline V gene sequence: CDR1 LGHNA, CDR2 YNFKEQ. Trimming took 0 bases from V and 4 from J, leaving 13 bases between them. This CDR3 is 16 amino acids long. The table came from immunoSEQ multiplex PCR; TCRdb's copy has only in-frame clones and leaves some out. The sample gives about 49,000 clones, 79% of which show up once; more than 9% is in the top ten. Described time point: pretreatment peripheral blood. The chain recombines TRBV4-2 with TRBJ2-1, with TRBD2 as a possible D gene (5 bases). The receptor comes from a man aged 65 to 85 with urothelial cancer. The material was PBMCs, obtained around atezolizumab (anti-PD-L1) treatment. The CDR3 region has the DNA TGTGCCAGCAGCCAAGAATCTAGCTCCTTTTACAATGAGCAGTTCTTC. Protein product: CASSQESSSFYNEQFF.